This T cell receptor (beta chain) was identified during a study of T cell repertoires in cytomegalovirus infection. Overall study: Peptides in the study included HLA-C-restricted and HLA-B-restricted CMV epitopes. It can be stated that public TCR beta signatures indicated CMV infection as well as a matching HLA type. Whole-study findings and limits: Clonotypes of TCR beta that were HLA-C-restricted and CMV-specific dominated the ex vivo response. The study identified carriers of CMV plus the relevant HLA from cumulative public TCR beta family frequency.

TCRdb itself ran the reads through MiXCR, one entry per CDR3 protein. Among approximately 1,000,000 distinct CDR3 sequences listed, about a third were seen once. In the case of this clonotype: Its antigen is not identified.

V gave up 1 base and J gave up 10 bases, with 14 bases separating them. This CDR3 is 14 amino acids long. Germline V lookup: CDR1 MNHNS, CDR2 SASEGT. The sequencing used cultured CD8+ T cells from PBMCs, collected from culture after CMV antigen stimulation. The chain employs TRBV6-1 and TRBJ2-1; maybe TRBD2 (6 bases). The clonotype comes from a human donor in good health (CMV status not recorded). Some clones in this sample may be carry-over from other donors' samples. The chain's CDR3 is CASSEGGERGEQFF. CDR3 in DNA: TGTGCCAGCAGTGAAGGGGGGGAAAGAGGAGAGCAGTTCTTC.